This entry lists 14 T cell receptor beta chains sequenced from one sample in a study of blood T cell repertoires in COVID-19. Only in-frame clones appear in the TCRdb table, and some are missing; sequencing was by immunoSEQ multiplex PCR. Among a few hundred thousand clones, roughly four fifths were seen once, and the ten largest hold over 4%. Sequencing input: PBMCs or T cells enriched from blood (not recorded which). All receptors come from a man aged 30 to 39 with acute COVID-19.

This clone came up once. The rearrangement joins TRBV18 to TRBJ2-1, with 7 bases lining up with TRBD1. V trimming: 5 bases; J trimming: 8 bases; junction bases outside the gene matches: 6. CDR1 and CDR2 from the germline V gene are KGHSH and LQKENI. The CDR3 sequence is 13 residues long. The CDR3 DNA follows: TGTGCCAGCTCATTAAACCAGGGGGATGAGCAGTTCTTC. This codes for CASSLNQGDEQFF.

The rearrangement uses TRBV30 and TRBJ2-5; possible D gene TRBD1, 7 bases. V lost 5 bases and J 4 bases, leaving 11 bases between the germline ends. The CDR3 is 12 residues long. Germline V gene sequence: CDR1 GTSNPN, CDR2 SVGIG (reference sequence). In nucleotides, the CDR3 is TGTGCCTGGCACCAGGGGGGAGAGACCCAGTACTTC. It encodes CAWHQGGETQYF.

CDR3 sequence (DNA): TGTGCCAGCAGCGTAAGGCCAGATACTATGAACACTGAAGCTTTCTTT. Translation: CASSVRPDTMNTEAFF. This chain joins TRBV9 and TRBJ1-1, with D hard to call. CDR1 and CDR2 (germline): SGDLS, YYNGEE. The CDR3 loop spans 16 amino acids. Deletions cut 1 base from V and 0 bases from J, with 13 bases between.

The V call is TRBV10-3, the J call TRBJ1-1; D is undetermined. This CDR3 has 13 residues. The V end lost 2 bases, the J end lost 9 bases, and 13 bases lay between the germline ends. Germline lookup yields CDR1 ENHRY and CDR2 SYGVKD. The CDR3 spells CAISELSAYQAFF. CDR3 bases: TGTGCCATCAGTGAGCTTTCCGCGTACCAAGCTTTCTTT.

The chain couples TRBV7-2 to TRBJ2-5; a weak D match, TRBD1 (6 bases). The germline V gene has CDR1 SGHTA and CDR2 FQGNSA. The CDR3 totals 15 residues. The V gene lost 4 bases and the J gene lost 1 base, with 13 bases spanning the gap. The CDR3 region has the DNA TGTGCCAGCAGCTCGGGACACGGCCCCCAAGAGACCCAGTACTTC. Translation gives CASSSGHGPQETQYF. Supplemented by reference TRBV7-2 and TRBJ2-5, the full variable domain reads GAGVSQSPSNKVTEKGKDVELRCDPISGHTALYWYRQSLGQGLEFLIYFQGNSAPDKSGLPSDRFSAERTGGSVSTLTIQRTQQEDSAVYLCASSSGHGPQETQYFGPGTRLLVL.

CDR3 sequence: CASSRGILSEQYV. As DNA, the CDR3 is TGTGCCAGCTCAAGGGGCATCCTCTCCGAGCAGTACGTC. The V gene is TRBV7-2, the J gene TRBJ2-7, with D possibly matching TRBD1 (5 bases). The germline gives CDR1 SGHTA, CDR2 FQGNSA. The CDR3 spans 13 residues. Trimming removed 8 bases at V and 6 bases at J, with 17 bases between.

This sequence joins TRBV11-3 and TRBJ2-1, with no clear D. The CDR3 contains 10 residues. The V gene's germline CDR1 is SGHNT and CDR2 YENEEA. V lost 2 bases to trimming and J lost 10 bases, with 3 bases between them. The CDR3 region is CASSLLEQFF. CDR3 nucleotides: TGTGCCAGCAGCTTACTCGAGCAGTTCTTC. Looking up the rest from reference TRBV11-3 and TRBJ2-1 gives the full variable domain: EAGVVQSPRYKIIEKKQPVAFWCNPISGHNTLYWYLQNLGQGPELLIRYENEEAVDDSQLPKDRFSAERLKGVDSTLKIQPAELGDSAVYLCASSLLEQFFGPGTRLTVL.

The chain combines TRBV5-4 with TRBJ1-3, with 7 bases aligning to TRBD1. The CDR3 totals 14 residues. Germline values: CDR1 SGHNT, CDR2 YYREEE (reference sequence). With 9 bases clipped from V and 0 bases from J, the junction kept 6 bases outside the gene matches. The CDR3 is CAISGGNSGNTIYF. CDR3 in DNA: TGTGCCATCTCAGGGGGTAACTCTGGAAACACCATATATTTT.

The V and J genes are TRBV6-2 or TRBV6-3 and TRBJ1-4; unclear D gene. The CDR3 runs to 12 residues. Germline V gives CDR1 MNHEY, CDR2 SVGEGT. With 3 bases removed from V and 8 bases from J, the gap between germline ends came to 7 bases. CDR3 in DNA: TGTGCCAGCAGTTATGGGAGGGAAAAACTGTTTTTT. As protein: CASSYGREKLFF.

The CDR3 DNA is TGTGCCAGCAGCTCCCTAGACCCTCGGACAGGGAAGAACTATGGCTACACCTTC. Its protein product is CASSSLDPRTGKNYGYTF. The chain joins TRBV11-2 to TRBJ1-2; 8 bases fit TRBD1. CDR1 is SGHAT, CDR2 FQNNGV, per germline. The V gene end was trimmed by 4 bases and the J gene end by 2 bases; junction bases not matched to a gene: 15. The CDR3 spans 18 residues.

This clone was seen only once. The V gene is TRBV24-1, the J gene TRBJ2-5; D is undetermined. V shed 9 bases and J shed 5 bases, with 9 bases lying between them. CDR1 is KGHDR and CDR2 is SFDVKD in the germline V gene. The CDR3 is 11 amino acids. The CDR3 sequence: CATQIRETQYF. The CDR3 DNA reads TGTGCCACCCAAATTCGGGAGACCCAGTACTTC.

The V and J genes are TRBV18 and TRBJ1-1; no firm D call. This CDR3 is built from 13 residues. Trimming took off 0 bases at V and 4 bases at J, with 6 bases between the two ends. Germline V lookup: CDR1 KGHSH, CDR2 LQKENI. DNA of the CDR3: TGTGCCAGCTCACCACCTGGCGGCACTGAAGCTTTCTTT. Translating it yields CASSPPGGTEAFF.

The chain couples TRBV27 to TRBJ1-1; D is ambiguous. V was clipped by 3 bases and J by 6 bases, with 11 bases between them. The CDR3 consists of 13 residues. Germline assignment: CDR1 MNHEY and CDR2 SMNVEV (reference sequence). CDR3 coding DNA: TGTGCCAGCAGTTTTGAGGGTAAGGCTGAAGCTTTCTTT. It is translated as CASSFEGKAEAFF.

The chain joins TRBV5-8 to TRBJ2-7; weak D call: TRBD2 (5 bases). Trimming took 0 bases from V and 4 from J, leaving 11 bases between them. This CDR3 spans 14 amino acids. Germline values: CDR1 SGHTS, CDR2 YDEGEE. CDR3 coding DNA: TGTGCCAGCAGCTTGGTCGGGGTGCTTTACGAGCAGTACGTC. Its translation is CASSLVGVLYEQYV.